This record covers a single T cell receptor beta chain. Its antigen is still unknown. Primers for the PCR totalled 60 Vbeta and 13 Jbeta. Clones were sequenced by immunoSEQ multiplex PCR, and TCRdb holds only the in-frame ones, with some missing. Among roughly 250,000 clones, more than 55% were seen once, and the ten largest hold about 2.2%. Trimming removed 1 base from V and 2 bases from J, with 5 bases in between. Germline-derived CDR1 and CDR2 are SGHNT and YYREEE (reference sequence). The CDR3 has 13 amino acids. These data originate in a study of cytomegalovirus exposure and HLA in healthy donors. Study-level results: Cytomegalovirus association was assigned to about 150 TCR beta chains. Clonal expansion, a later analysis showed, was greater in HLA-associated TCR beta chains than in equally common others.

The rearrangement joins TRBV5-4 to TRBJ2-3; D not resolved. Sequenced sample: PBMCs. This receptor was obtained from a female donor in good health and CMV-seronegative. CDR3 loop: CASSLSLTDTQYF. The CDR3 coding sequence is TGTGCCAGCAGCTTGTCACTCACAGATACGCAGTATTTT.